This T cell receptor beta chain stems from a study of OX40 agonist ivuxolimab in advanced cancers. TCRdb's table, derived via immunoSEQ multiplex PCR, lists solely in-frame clones and lacks some. Of around 80,000 clones listed, roughly 88% are singletons. Sequenced material: CD4+ or CD8+ T cells sorted from blood, taken in a trial of the OX40 agonist ivuxolimab. This receptor was obtained from an adult with an advanced solid tumor such as melanoma, head and neck, liver or kidney cancer.

CDR3 DNA: TGTGCCTGGATCGGGGGGCCAGAGCAAGAGACCCAGTACTTC. It translates to CAWIGGPEQETQYF. This rearrangement joins TRBV30 to TRBJ2-5, with D perhaps TRBD2 (7 bases). CDR1 and CDR2 from the germline V gene are GTSNPN and SVGIG (reference sequence). The CDR3 is made up of 14 amino acids. Trimming cost V 4 bases and J 2 bases, with 14 bases left between them.